This T cell receptor beta chain is from a study of cytomegalovirus exposure and HLA in healthy donors. Overall study: One earlier analysis, a look at approximately 190 million T cells, found 117 million unique TCR beta sequences. Regarding the study as a whole: A link between a missense DCLRE1C variant and TCR beta V- and J-gene trimming emerged from a later analysis. The authors enumerated over 150 TCR beta chains as linked to cytomegalovirus.

The PCR was carried out with 60 Vbeta primers and 13 Jbeta primers. Profiled with immunoSEQ multiplex PCR; TCRdb holds only in-frame clones, not every one. The sample lists some 150,000 clones; approximately 60% were seen once. To note about this clone: Its cognate antigen is unknown.

The CDR3 consists of 13 residues. V lost 6 bases, J lost 2 bases, and 0 bases stayed unmatched. Germline V gives CDR1 SGHTA, CDR2 FQGNSA. The rearrangement uses TRBV7-2 and TRBJ2-3; 9 nucleotides line up with TRBD1. The sequencing input was PBMCs. The sequence was obtained from a woman aged 40 to 50 in good health and CMV-seronegative. The CDR3 DNA sequence: TGTGCCAGCAGACAGGGGGCCACAGATACGCAGTATTTT. It yields the protein CASRQGATDTQYF.